Reported below is one T cell receptor beta chain. Its cognate antigen is unknown. The data are from a study of post-analysis software for immune sequencing data. Study-level points and caveats: About 5 TRBV segments occurring more often in patients than controls included TRBV5-6, TRBV5-1 and TRBV20-1.

The CDR3 has 13 amino acids. In germline, CDR1 is SGHDN, CDR2 FVKESK. Trimming shortened V by 2 bases and J by 6 bases, and 10 bases separated the two germline ends. Unique molecular identifiers featured in each of the TCR beta cDNA libraries. A few hundred thousand cDNA molecules were obtained from about 1 to 10 million T cells. TCRdb reprocessed the PCR reads with MiXCR, giving one entry per CDR3 protein. This table holds about 540,000 distinct CDR3 sequences, 30% to 40% found once. The chain couples TRBV14 to TRBJ1-2; no reliable D call. This TCR was recovered from a girl aged 2-17 years with multiple sclerosis. What was sequenced was blood. The CDR3 reads CASSQQFHDGYTF. The CDR3 DNA is TGTGCCAGCAGCCAACAGTTTCACGATGGCTACACCTTC.